This T cell receptor beta chain was captured in a study of T-cell reconstitution after alpha-beta-depleted transplantation in children. The library targeted TCRbeta and was prepared with unique molecular identifiers. One entry per CDR3 protein results from TCRdb running MiXCR on the PCR reads. In the table there are 780,000 or so distinct CDR3 sequences, about 15% of which are singletons. The CDR3 runs to 13 residues. The V end was cut by 3 bases, the J end by 4 bases, with 9 bases between. Germline CDR1 DFQATT, CDR2 SNEGSKA (reference sequence). The chain employs TRBV20-1 and TRBJ2-2; D may be TRBD2 (6 bases). The sequence came from a male patient younger than 18 who had a stem cell transplant for acute lymphoblastic leukemia, so the T cells may come from the graft donor. Sequenced material: PBMCs, mostly from graft donor cells, taken 360 days after TCRalphabeta/CD19-depleted stem cell transplant. CDR3: CSARSGGTGELFF. The CDR3 nucleotides read TGCAGTGCTAGGTCCGGGGGCACCGGGGAGCTGTTTTTT.